This TCR beta chain was documented in a study of a mutant IDH1 vaccine in newly diagnosed glioma (dated by TCRdb to about 2021). General notes on the study: Vaccination began 4-6 weeks after radiotherapy alone, or alongside temozolomide cycles in the chemotherapy-containing groups. The week-35 safety follow-up was designated visit V12, and the week-47 end of study was designated visit V13. Of the approximately 33 treated patients, approximately 62% were male and about 40% were female, and the mean age was approximately 40 years. Peripheral blood samples were drawn at six visits, namely V03 (baseline), V05, V07, V10, V12 and V13. For exploratory analyses, fewer than 30 treated patients had longitudinal TCRB deep sequencing done wherever samples were available. Before enrollment, patients had received standard therapy of radiotherapy alone, temozolomide alone, or radiochemotherapy with temozolomide; most received the combination.

Points the paper makes about the study in general: No apparent relationship was observed between pseudoprogression and alterations in the top peripheral T cell clonotypes detected by TCRB sequencing. The authors noted that analyses of patient blood samples could not be reproduced because of sample limitations. Availability determined which PBMC samples were chosen for TCRB deep sequencing. Vaccine-induced immune responses across multiple MHC alleles were detected in approximately 94% of patients.

The time point label on this specimen signifies: week 35, safety follow-up. Every vaccine dose consisted of 300 ug of a 20-mer mutant IDH1 peptide in Montanide, administered subcutaneously together with topical imiquimod. Patients received eight vaccinations in weeks 1, 3, 5, 7, 11, 15, 19 and 23, corresponding to visits V03 through V10. The donors had newly diagnosed IDH1-mutant astrocytomas of WHO grade 3 or 4 that showed loss of nuclear ATRX. The samples were drawn from NOA16, a multicentre, single-arm, open-label phase I trial in Germany that tested a mutant IDH1 peptide vaccine in humans for the first time. The DNeasy Blood and Tissue Kit was used to extract genomic DNA from EDTA blood for TCRB sequencing. Comment on this clone: Its antigen specificity is not known. No much larger clonotype is one base removed from it; base qualities were not supplied.

Libraries were constructed by the immunoSEQ multiplex PCR assay. The hsTCRB Kit was used according to the manufacturer's protocol to amplify rearranged TCR beta chain sequences. Sequencing of TCRB libraries was carried out on an Illumina MiSeq. In the source study's methods: Demultiplexing, trimming and gene mapping were performed with the kit vendor's proprietary platform. The clones in this table, taken by TCRdb from immuneACCESS, are in-frame only. Not every clone is retained; where verified, under half of the shortfall comes from an unresolved V gene, and the cause of the rest is unknown. V and J calls and clone size are those listed in that table; D and trimming were worked out from the DNA. The sample includes around 60,000 clones, with roughly four fifths observed a single time. About 4.9% of the sample lies in the top ten. This sample comprised PBMCs, obtained from a glioma patient whose treatment included an IDH1 peptide vaccine. The TCR comes from a man aged 35 to 55 with glioma.

Here the CDR3 is given as CASSLGGWDRSNQPQHF. The DNA sequence is TGTGCCAGCAGCTTAGGTGGATGGGACAGGTCTAATCAGCCCCAGCATTTT. Rearrangement joined TRBV7-2 to TRBJ1-5; 8 nucleotides in the junction match TRBD1. The CDR3 numbers 17 residues from cysteine through phenylalanine. Just the 51-base CDR3 DNA is kept, in frame starting at base 1. The V end gives up 1 base and the J end 4 bases, leaving 9 bases in the junction not matched to a gene. The germline V gene yields SGHTA for CDR1 and FQGNSA for CDR2.